This T cell receptor (beta chain) was documented in a study of immune evolution from preneoplasia to lung adenocarcinoma. Resections took place in Japan or China from about 2014 to 2018. TCRdb keeps only in-frame clones here, not all; method: immunoSEQ multiplex PCR. The sample shows about 2,900 clones, 80% to 85% of them seen only once. This CDR3 contains 14 residues. V trimming: 6 bases; J trimming: 1 base; junction bases outside the gene matches: 3. Looked up from germline, CDR1 is SNHLY and CDR2 is FYNNEI. The sequencing input was FFPE adjacent normal lung tissue. This clonotype was obtained from a person aged 40-50 years with lung adenocarcinoma. The chain has TRBV2 and TRBJ2-5; 9 nucleotides match TRBD1. CDR3 region: CASRDRGGQETQYF. CDR3 nucleotide sequence: TGTGCCAGCAGGGACAGGGGCGGCCAAGAGACCCAGTACTTC.